This entry describes one T cell receptor beta chain. Its antigen is currently unknown. These data belong to a study of Ad26.COV2.S vaccination and SARS-CoV-2 variants. General study points: Across vaccine and placebo recipients, the breadth of non-spike TCRs was similar. After vaccination, reports described spike-specific CD8+ and CD4+ T cell responses as showing substantial breadth. Spike-specific TCR breadth ran higher among vaccine recipients than placebo recipients.

TCRdb's copy holds only in-frame clones and misses some; the assay was immunoSEQ multiplex PCR. The sample records approximately 97,000 clones, about three quarters being singletons. There are 15 residues in the CDR3. Germline CDR1 is SGHVS and CDR2 is FNYEAQ. With 5 bases clipped from V and 0 bases from J, the junction kept 5 bases outside the gene matches. This TCR was recovered from a human donor who had recovered from COVID-19. The sequences come from peripheral blood, collected after recovery from COVID-19. The J gene is TRBJ2-7, the V gene TRBV7-6, with 9 positions matching TRBD1. CDR3 DNA sequence: TGTGCCAGCAGCGTAAACAGGGGGCCCTCCTACGAGCAGTACTTC. It is translated as CASSVNRGPSYEQYF.